A single sample gave rise to the 28 T cell receptor beta chains below, sequenced in a study of cytomegalovirus exposure and HLA in healthy donors. The PCR was carried out with 60 Vbeta primers and 13 Jbeta primers. Profiled with immunoSEQ multiplex PCR; TCRdb holds only in-frame clones, not every one. The table lists about 200,000 clones, with about 1% in the top ten. The sequenced material came from PBMCs. The receptors derive from a girl aged 2-10 years in good health and CMV-seropositive.

CDR3 amino acids: CASSLSRAGASGYTF. In DNA form, the CDR3 reads TGTGCCAGCAGTTTATCCAGGGCAGGGGCAAGTGGCTACACCTTC. This chain links TRBV27 with TRBJ1-2, with TRBD1 as a possible D gene (6 bases). V was clipped by 0 bases and J by 7 bases, with 15 bases between them. The CDR3 consists of 15 residues. Germline values: CDR1 MNHEY, CDR2 SMNVEV (reference sequence).

In nucleotides, the CDR3 is TGTGCCAGCACCGGAGGGAATTTCGGAGAGCAGTACTTC. Translating it yields CASTGGNFGEQYF. V is TRBV28 and J is TRBJ2-7; weak D call: TRBD2 (6 bases). The length of the CDR3 is 13 residues. CDR1 is MDHEN, CDR2 SYDVKM, per germline. V lost 7 bases and J lost 7, with 17 bases in between.

The chain carries TRBV2 and TRBJ2-7; D is possibly TRBD1 (5 bases). This CDR3 has 13 amino acids. Per germline, CDR1 SNHLY and CDR2 FYNNEI. V lost 7 bases and J lost 3, with 13 bases in between. The CDR3 is CASKVQGHYEQYF. In DNA form, the CDR3 reads TGTGCCAGCAAAGTCCAAGGACACTACGAGCAGTACTTC.

The rearrangement links TRBV28 to TRBJ1-3; D gene uncertain. CDR1 is MDHEN and CDR2 is SYDVKM in the germline V gene. The CDR3 contains 13 residues. Trimming pared 8 bases from V and 0 bases from J, leaving 8 bases between. CDR3 residues: CASPDSSGNTIYF. Here the CDR3 DNA reads TGTGCCAGCCCCGATAGCTCTGGAAACACCATATATTTT.

The chain employs TRBV5-6 and TRBJ2-1; a weak D match, TRBD2 (6 bases). Germline-derived CDR1 and CDR2 are SGHDT and YYEEEE. The CDR3 sequence is 15 residues long. The V end lost 4 bases, the J end lost 3 bases, and 14 bases lay between the germline ends. The CDR3 loop is CASSNTGTFYNEQFF. CDR3 DNA: TGTGCCAGCAGCAATACCGGGACTTTCTACAATGAGCAGTTCTTC.

This sequence joins TRBV10-2 and TRBJ2-3; no clear D. V gave up 7 bases and J gave up 4 bases, with 12 bases separating them. This CDR3 comprises 13 residues. Germline lookup yields CDR1 WSHSY and CDR2 SAAADI. The CDR3 protein is CASTPSGPDTQYF. DNA of the CDR3: TGCGCCAGCACCCCTTCAGGTCCAGATACGCAGTATTTT.

CDR3 region: CASSFGGASSTDTQYF. The DNA of the CDR3 is TGTGCCAGCAGTTTTGGGGGGGCCTCTAGCACAGATACGCAGTATTTT. The chain combines TRBV27 with TRBJ2-3; tentative D call: TRBD2 (7 bases). Germline CDR1 MNHEY, CDR2 SMNVEV (reference sequence). This CDR3 has 16 amino acids. The V and J ends lost 3 bases and 0 bases respectively, with 13 bases between them.

The gene calls are TRBV2 and TRBJ2-1; D is undetermined. The germline V gene encodes CDR1 SNHLY and CDR2 FYNNEI. The CDR3 has 14 residues. V was shortened by 8 bases and J by 7 bases, with 18 bases between the two germline ends. The DNA for the CDR3 is TGTGCCAGCGCGCGATTAACTCGTGATAATGAGCAGTTCTTC. Residues: CASARLTRDNEQFF.

This chain connects TRBV5-1 to TRBJ2-3; TRBD2 might be the D (6 bases). The CDR3 is 16 residues long. Trimming took 0 bases from V and 5 from J, leaving 16 bases between them. The V gene's germline CDR1 is SGHRS and CDR2 YFSETQ. The CDR3 protein is CASSLAGSGVLDTQYF. The DNA of the CDR3 is TGCGCCAGCAGCTTGGCCGGTAGCGGAGTTCTAGATACGCAGTATTTT.

The chain recombines TRBV5-1 with TRBJ2-3; 10 bases are a match to TRBD2. CDR1 is SGHRS and CDR2 is YFSETQ in the germline V gene. The length of the CDR3 is 19 residues. Germline trimming cut 0 bases from V and 0 bases from J; bases unmatched to any gene: 10. CDR3 nucleotide sequence: TGCGCCAGCAGCTTGGCACTAGCGGGACCCTCGGGGAGCACAGATACGCAGTATTTT. Translating gives CASSLALAGPSGSTDTQYF.

The rearrangement joins TRBV19 to TRBJ1-3; D call uncertain. Trimming stripped 7 bases from V and 3 bases from J, with 16 bases between. This CDR3 contains 15 residues. Germline V lookup: CDR1 LNHDA, CDR2 SQIVND (reference sequence). CDR3 loop: CASTRTVFFGNTIYF. The CDR3 region has the DNA TGTGCCAGTACCCGAACGGTATTCTTTGGAAACACCATATATTTT.

The genes are TRBV7-2 and TRBJ2-7, with 8 bases aligning to TRBD2. This CDR3 is 17 amino acids long. Looked up from germline, CDR1 is SGHTA and CDR2 is FQGNSA. With V trimmed by 1 base and J by 3 bases, 11 bases remained unmatched. The CDR3 sequence: CASSLVSAGEAYYEQYF. CDR3 DNA sequence: TGTGCCAGCAGCTTAGTCTCAGCGGGAGAGGCGTACTACGAGCAGTACTTC.

The gene calls are TRBV5-1 and TRBJ1-2, with a weak D call TRBD1 (5 bases). Looked up from germline, CDR1 is SGHRS and CDR2 is YFSETQ. Trimming took off 4 bases at V and 6 bases at J, with 22 bases between the two ends. This CDR3 has 16 amino acids. CDR3: CASSPEGDLTIHGYTF. The CDR3 DNA follows: TGCGCCAGCAGCCCCGAAGGGGATCTGACCATCCATGGCTACACCTTC.

This chain links TRBV6-6 with TRBJ2-2; 8 bases align to TRBD1. From germline, CDR1 is MNHNY and CDR2 SVGAGI (reference sequence). CDR3 length equals 13 residues. Trimming took 10 bases from V and 3 from J; bases not matched to a gene: 4. CDR3 nucleotides: TGTGCCACTTCAGGGGGCTACACCGGGGAGCTGTTTTTT. Encoded protein: CATSGGYTGELFF.

The rearrangement uses TRBV15 and TRBJ2-7; the D gene is possibly TRBD2 (5 bases). Trimming stripped 1 base from V and 0 bases from J, with 10 bases between. Germline V lookup: CDR1 LNHNV, CDR2 YYDKDF (reference sequence). The CDR3 loop spans 15 amino acids. DNA of the CDR3: TGTGCCACCAGCAGAGCGGCAGGACTCTCCTACGAGCAGTACTTC. Amino acid sequence: CATSRAAGLSYEQYF.

This sequence joins TRBV7-9 and TRBJ2-3; tentatively, D is TRBD2 (6 bases). The germline V and J ends were trimmed by 5 bases and 1 base, with 16 bases remaining between them. CDR3 length equals 16 residues. Germline CDR1 is SEHNR and CDR2 is FQNEAQ (reference sequence). The DNA for the CDR3 is TGTGCCAGCAGCCCGAAGGGGCAGCGGGGCACAGATACGCAGTATTTT. It yields the protein CASSPKGQRGTDTQYF. Full variable domain (remainder filled in from reference TRBV7-9 and TRBJ2-3): DTGVSQNPRHKITKRGQNVTFRCDPISEHNRLYWYRQTLGQGPEFLTYFQNEAQLEKSRLLSDRFSAERPKGSFSTLEIQRTEQGDSAMYLCASSPKGQRGTDTQYFGPGTRLTVL.

This chain uses TRBV2 with TRBJ2-7, with 8 bases identical to TRBD1. CDR3 length: 14 residues. V lost 6 bases, J lost 1 base, and 5 bases stayed unmatched. Germline CDR1 SNHLY, CDR2 FYNNEI. The CDR3 DNA follows: TGTGCCAGCAGCTCCGGGACAGGTTCCTACGAGCAGTACTTC. Its translation: CASSSGTGSYEQYF.

This chain connects TRBV29-1 to TRBJ1-4; D gene ambiguous. V dropped 0 bases and J dropped 8 bases, with 7 bases sitting between them. The CDR3 is 12 residues long. The germline CDR1 and CDR2 sequences are SQVTM and ANQGSEA. The CDR3, as DNA: TGCAGCGTTGAAGAAAGCACCGAAAAACTGTTTTTT. Translating it yields CSVEESTEKLFF.

The V gene is TRBV20-1, the J gene TRBJ2-7; unclear D gene. Trimming pared 7 bases from V and 7 bases from J, leaving 14 bases between. CDR3 size: 11 residues. Germline assignment: CDR1 DFQATT and CDR2 SNEGSKA (reference sequence). CDR3 nucleotides: TGCAGTGAGGCGGCCTTGAGGGAGCAGTACTTC. This gives the protein CSEAALREQYF.

The chain has TRBV7-9 and TRBJ2-1; 9 bases agree with TRBD2. The CDR3 is 14 residues long. Trimming cost V 3 bases and J 6 bases; bases outside gene matches: 3. From germline, CDR1 is SEHNR and CDR2 FQNEAQ (reference sequence). CDR3 sequence: CASSFLAGTNEQFF. The CDR3 coding sequence is TGTGCCAGCAGCTTTCTAGCGGGGACCAATGAGCAGTTCTTC.

The genes are TRBV19 and TRBJ2-3; D gene uncertain. Germline-derived CDR1 and CDR2 are LNHDA and SQIVND (reference sequence). V lost 4 bases and J lost 3, with 8 bases in between. This CDR3 is 13 amino acids long. CDR3 coding DNA: TGTGCCAGTAGTAATCGCAGAACAGATACGCAGTATTTT. This translates into CASSNRRTDTQYF.

The rearrangement links TRBV19 to TRBJ1-4; the D is unclear. The CDR3 contains 15 residues. V shed 5 bases and J shed 0 bases, with 10 bases lying between them. Germline-derived CDR1 and CDR2 are LNHDA and SQIVND (reference sequence). CDR3 DNA: TGTGCCAGTAGTTCCTCTATTGCAACTAATGAAAAACTGTTTTTT. The encoded protein is CASSSSIATNEKLFF. The full variable domain, with the rest looked up from reference TRBV19 and TRBJ1-4, is DGGITQSPKYLFRKEGQNVTLSCEQNLNHDAMYWYRQDPGQGLRLIYYSQIVNDFQKGDIAEGYSVSREKKESFPLTVTSAQKNPTAFYLCASSSSIATNEKLFFGSGTQLSVL.

The V call is TRBV7-2, the J call TRBJ2-3; TRBD2 is a possible D gene (6 bases). V was cut by 3 bases and J by 1 base, with 8 bases left in between. The CDR3 has 14 residues. CDR1 and CDR2 (germline): SGHTA, FQGNSA. The CDR3 loop is CASSFGLRTDTQYF. The CDR3 DNA reads TGTGCCAGCAGCTTCGGACTACGCACAGATACGCAGTATTTT.

The rearrangement uses TRBV5-8 and TRBJ2-3, with 11 bases matching TRBD1. J lost 4 bases, V lost 4 bases, and 5 bases had no gene match. The germline gives CDR1 SGHTS, CDR2 YDEGEE. The CDR3 is 15 amino acids. For the CDR3, the DNA is TGTGCCAGCAGCCCGGACAGGGGGCGGCCAGATACGCAGTATTTT. Its protein is CASSPDRGRPDTQYF.

This rearrangement joins TRBV2 to TRBJ1-2, with 11 positions matching TRBD1. CDR3 length equals 15 residues. The germline CDR1 and CDR2 sequences are SNHLY and FYNNEI. V trimming: 6 bases; J trimming: 6 bases; junction bases outside the gene matches: 9. Here the CDR3 reads CASRHRDRGSHGYTF. Written as DNA, the CDR3 is TGTGCCAGCAGACACAGGGACAGGGGGAGTCATGGCTACACCTTC.

About this clone itself: Other DNA variants within this sample encode the same CDR3. J is TRBJ1-1 and V is TRBV6-1, with TRBD1 as a possible D gene (5 bases). The CDR3 has 12 amino acids. Germline V lookup: CDR1 MNHNS, CDR2 SASEGT. The V and J ends lost 6 bases and 8 bases respectively, with 13 bases between them. CDR3 residues: CASSEGRGEAFF. In DNA form, the CDR3 reads TGTGCCAGCAGCGAGGGGCGGGGGGAAGCTTTCTTT.

V is TRBV5-4 and J is TRBJ2-3, with TRBD2 matching over 7 bases. The J segment lost 0 bases and the V segment lost 0 bases, leaving 4 bases of the junction unmatched. CDR1 and CDR2 (germline): SGHNT, YYREEE (reference sequence). CDR3 length: 16 residues. The CDR3 is CASSLVSSGSTDTQYF. Here the CDR3 DNA reads TGTGCCAGCAGCTTGGTGTCTAGCGGTAGCACAGATACGCAGTATTTT.

J is TRBJ1-6 and V is TRBV19; a weak D match, TRBD1 (6 bases). From germline, CDR1 is LNHDA and CDR2 SQIVND (reference sequence). V lost 3 bases, J lost 0 bases, and 12 bases lay in between. This CDR3 comprises 17 residues. The CDR3 DNA reads as TGTGCCAGTAGTATTGCGCAGGGGATCTCCTATAATTCACCCCTCCACTTT. As protein: CASSIAQGISYNSPLHF.